These 15 T cell receptor beta chains originate from one sample sequenced in a study of sequential checkpoint blockade in melanoma. Treatment given: randomized to nivolumab then ipilimumab (arm A) or the reverse (arm B). The assay was immunoSEQ multiplex PCR, and TCRdb's table has in-frame clones only and misses some. This sample has about 40,000 clones, with approximately 84% found just once. This specimen was CD8+ T cells sorted from blood (inferred from file names), taken from a patient given nivolumab and ipilimumab in sequence. All receptors derive from a human donor with melanoma.

This chain uses TRBV19 with TRBJ1-5, with TRBD1 identical over 10 bases. Germline V gene sequence: CDR1 LNHDA, CDR2 SQIVND (reference sequence). After removal of 5 bases from V and 6 bases from J, the junction contained 10 bases not matched to a gene. The CDR3 has 16 amino acids. Written as DNA, the CDR3 is TGTGCCAGTAGTTTGACAGGGGGCGGCTTTATTCAGCCCCAGCATTTT. Translating gives CASSLTGGGFIQPQHF.

This chain links TRBV4-1 with TRBJ1-1; no reliable D call. Germline lookup yields CDR1 MGHRA and CDR2 YSYEKL. Trimming stripped 0 bases from V and 4 bases from J, with 15 bases between. The CDR3 consists of 16 residues. The chain's CDR3 is CASSQESGRPSTEAFF. For the CDR3, the DNA is TGCGCCAGCAGCCAAGAATCCGGCAGGCCATCCACTGAAGCTTTCTTT.

The gene calls are TRBV7-9 and TRBJ1-4, with 11 bases that match TRBD1. The germline V gene encodes CDR1 SEHNR and CDR2 FQNEAQ (reference sequence). CDR3 size: 17 residues. Losses at the gene ends were 5 bases for V and 7 bases for J; bases not matched to a gene: 12. CDR3 in amino acids: CASSAGQGDLPGEKLFF. The CDR3 DNA reads as TGTGCCAGCAGCGCGGGACAGGGGGATCTGCCCGGTGAAAAACTGTTTTTT.

This clone is medium-sized by share. CDR3 sequence reads: CASSMGYGGDFYNEQFF. In DNA, the CDR3 is TGTGCCAGTAGTATGGGGTATGGGGGGGATTTTTACAATGAGCAGTTCTTC. This chain joins TRBV19 and TRBJ2-1, with 7 bases that match TRBD2. Germline values: CDR1 LNHDA, CDR2 SQIVND (reference sequence). J lost 4 bases, V lost 3 bases, and 12 bases had no gene match. This CDR3 region has 17 residues.

About this clone itself: Likely a read error: the CDR3 ends without its conserved phenylalanine or tryptophan. The chain uses TRBV28 and TRBJ1-4; no firm D call. Germline V gives CDR1 MDHEN, CDR2 SYDVKM. This CDR3 is 18 amino acids long. V shed 6 bases and J shed 2 bases, with 22 bases lying between them. This CDR3 reads CASSLTPPGVATNEKLFL. The CDR3 coding sequence is TGTGCCAGCAGCCTAACCCCCCCCGGAGTGGCGACTAATGAAAAACTGTTTCTT.

This clone was detected a few times. The gene calls are TRBV5-3 and TRBJ1-6; 8 nucleotides line up with TRBD1. TRBV5-3 is classed as an ORF, of uncertain function. CDR3 length: 15 residues. Trimming at V came to 4 bases and at J to 8 bases, leaving 8 bases not matched to a gene. CDR3 amino acids: CARSRDRQDHSPLHF. CDR3 nucleotides: TGTGCCAGAAGCCGGGACAGGCAGGACCATTCACCCCTCCACTTT.

V and J are TRBV2 and TRBJ2-5, with a tentative D call TRBD2 (5 bases). Trimming cost V 8 bases and J 1 base, with 11 bases left between them. CDR1 is SNHLY and CDR2 is FYNNEI in the germline V gene. This CDR3 has 13 amino acids. The CDR3 bases are TGTGCCAGCCTAACTAGACTCCAAGAGACCCAGTACTTC. Translating it yields CASLTRLQETQYF.

The rearrangement joins TRBV7-6 to TRBJ1-2; 8 bases are shared with TRBD1. Trimming took 0 bases from V and 6 from J; bases not matched to a gene: 6. The CDR3 runs 15 residues. Per the germline V gene, CDR1 is SGHVS and CDR2 is FNYEAQ. The CDR3 here is CASSLAGTGEHGYTF. The CDR3 DNA follows: TGTGCCAGCAGCTTAGCGGGGACAGGCGAGCATGGCTACACCTTC.

This chain uses TRBV27 with TRBJ2-1; D may be TRBD2 (5 bases). Germline loops: CDR1 MNHEY, CDR2 SMNVEV (reference sequence). The V end lost 6 bases, the J end lost 6 bases, and 12 bases lay between the germline ends. This CDR3 is 13 amino acids long. The CDR3 coding sequence is TGTGCCAGCAGCCCCGGGATTTTCAATGAGCAGTTCTTC. It codes for CASSPGIFNEQFF.

This clone appeared once. This chain links TRBV2 with TRBJ2-2; TRBD1 matches at 9 bases. Germline lookup yields CDR1 SNHLY and CDR2 FYNNEI. J lost 5 bases, V lost 8 bases, and 9 bases had no gene match. The CDR3 covers 15 residues. The CDR3 region has the DNA TGTGCCAGCGTAAGTCCCGGGACAGGGACCGGGGAGCTGTTTTTT. Encoded protein: CASVSPGTGTGELFF. The full variable domain, its missing parts supplied by reference TRBV2 and TRBJ2-2, is EPEVTQTPSHQVTQMGQEVILRCVPISNHLYFYWYRQILGQKVEFLVSFYNNEISEKSEIFDDQFSVERPDGSNFTLKIRSTKLEDSAMYFCASVSPGTGTGELFFGEGSRLTVL.

Points on this clone: The sample carries other DNA sequences with the same CDR3. The chain has TRBV18 and TRBJ2-7, with 8 nucleotides matching TRBD1. This CDR3 is 14 amino acids long. Germline CDR1 reads KGHSH; CDR2 reads LQKENI. Losses at the gene ends were 2 bases for V and 2 bases for J; bases not matched to a gene: 2. The CDR3 DNA sequence: TGTGCCAGCTCACCAAGGACAGGGACCTACGAGCAGTACTTC. This encodes CASSPRTGTYEQYF.

The chain joins TRBV19 to TRBJ2-1; 9 bases line up with TRBD2. The CDR3 totals 14 residues. The V and J ends lost 3 bases and 9 bases, in that order; junction bases with no gene match: 6. From germline, CDR1 is LNHDA and CDR2 SQIVND (reference sequence). CDR3 nucleotides: TGTGCCAGTAGTATTTTAGCGGGAGTAATTGAGCAGTTCTTC. Protein product: CASSILAGVIEQFF.

The rearrangement links TRBV27 to TRBJ1-2, with D maybe TRBD1 (6 bases). There are 15 residues in the CDR3. Trimming removed 7 bases from V and 6 bases from J, with 21 bases in between. From germline, CDR1 is MNHEY and CDR2 SMNVEV (reference sequence). The CDR3 region is CASNAVGGPLNGYTF. In nucleotides, the CDR3 is TGTGCCAGCAACGCAGTCGGGGGGCCTTTAAATGGCTACACCTTC.

This clone appeared a single time. The chain couples TRBV25-1 to TRBJ2-3, with 8 bases identical to TRBD2. From germline, CDR1 is MGHDK and CDR2 SYGVNS. V trimming: 0 bases; J trimming: 5 bases; junction bases outside the gene matches: 7. This CDR3 contains 16 residues. The CDR3 protein is CASSEYGGGLLDTQYF. The CDR3, as DNA: TGTGCCAGCAGTGAATACGGGGGGGGGCTTTTAGATACGCAGTATTTT.

V and J are TRBV5-1 and TRBJ1-1; tentatively, D is TRBD1 (5 bases). Deletions cut 1 base from V and 3 bases from J, with 7 bases between. CDR1 SGHRS and CDR2 YFSETQ come from the germline V gene. The CDR3 spans 13 residues. The CDR3 spells CASSLSGDTEAFF. As DNA, the CDR3 is TGCGCCAGCAGCTTGTCGGGGGACACTGAAGCTTTCTTT.